One and the same sample provided the 25 T cell receptor beta chains below, sequenced in a study of blood T cell repertoires in COVID-19. The protocol was immunoSEQ multiplex PCR, while the TCRdb copy is restricted to in-frame clones and leaves out a portion. The profile shows over 200,000 clones, under 85% of them singletons. The sample comprised PBMCs or T cells enriched from blood (not recorded which). These receptors all stem from a man in his fifties or sixties who had recovered from COVID-19.

The chain combines TRBV4-3 with TRBJ1-6; possibly TRBD1 for D (5 bases). Trimming took off 1 base at V and 3 bases at J, with 10 bases between the two ends. The CDR3 spans 16 residues. Germline CDR1 reads LGHNA; CDR2 reads YSLEER. The DNA for the CDR3 is TGCGCCAGCAGCCAAGCCCGACAGATCTATAATTCACCCCTCCACTTT. This translates into CASSQARQIYNSPLHF.

V usage is TRBV7-2 and J usage is TRBJ1-2; 7 bases match TRBD1. This CDR3 spans 13 amino acids. Germline lookup yields CDR1 SGHTA and CDR2 FQGNSA. J gave up 5 bases and V 1 base, and 1 base lay outside the gene matches. The CDR3 sequence: CASSLEQGYGYTF. CDR3 coding DNA: TGTGCCAGCAGCTTAGAACAGGGGTATGGCTACACCTTC.

The gene calls are TRBV5-1 and TRBJ2-7; 7 bases align to TRBD2. The CDR3 is 14 amino acids. Germline CDR1 reads SGHRS; CDR2 reads YFSETQ. J was trimmed by 6 bases and V by 0 bases; bases with no gene match: 6. The CDR3 sequence is CASSLAQTGGEQYF. The CDR3 nucleotides are TGCGCCAGCAGCTTGGCTCAGACGGGGGGCGAGCAGTACTTC.

The J gene is TRBJ1-4, the V gene TRBV19; D gene uncertain. Trimming took off 3 bases at V and 8 bases at J, with 7 bases between the two ends. CDR3 length equals 12 residues. In germline, CDR1 is LNHDA, CDR2 SQIVND (reference sequence). CDR3 nucleotide sequence: TGTGCCAGTAGTATGTTATTCGAAAAACTGTTTTTT. This codes for CASSMLFEKLFF.

The V call is TRBV30, the J call TRBJ1-3; D gene ambiguous. There are 13 residues in the CDR3. Germline CDR1 and CDR2: GTSNPN and SVGIG (reference sequence). V was pared by 4 bases and J by 0 bases, with 7 bases between. CDR3 DNA sequence: TGTGCCTGGACCTTCCCCTCTGGAAACACCATATATTTT. Residues: CAWTFPSGNTIYF.

The rearrangement links TRBV3-1 (or the pseudogene TRBV3-2) to TRBJ2-5; the match to TRBD1 covers 9 bases. The CDR3 sequence is 15 residues long. CDR1 and CDR2 (germline): LGHDT, YNNKEL (reference sequence). J was trimmed by 4 bases and V by 3 bases; bases with no gene match: 6. For the CDR3, the DNA is TGTGCCAGCAGCCAGGGACAGGGTGGAGCAGAGACCCAGTACTTC. Translation gives CASSQGQGGAETQYF.

V usage is TRBV9 and J usage is TRBJ1-1; D gene uncertain. Germline V lookup: CDR1 SGDLS, CDR2 YYNGEE. This CDR3 has 16 amino acids. V was shortened by 3 bases and J by 0 bases, with 15 bases between the two germline ends. CDR3 DNA: TGTGCCAGCAGCGCCGCCGGGAGCACCATGAACACTGAAGCTTTCTTT. Protein sequence: CASSAAGSTMNTEAFF.

V is TRBV5-1 and J is TRBJ2-6; D remains unclear. Germline V gene lookup returns CDR1 SGHRS and CDR2 YFSETQ. The CDR3 totals 16 residues. The germline V and J ends were trimmed by 0 bases and 0 bases, with 7 bases remaining between them. The CDR3 reads CASSLADISGANVLTF. CDR3 nucleotides: TGCGCCAGCAGCTTGGCTGACATCTCTGGGGCCAACGTCCTGACTTTC.

The gene calls are TRBV18 and TRBJ2-7, with TRBD1 matching over 8 bases. Germline V gene lookup returns CDR1 KGHSH and CDR2 LQKENI. V lost 0 bases, J lost 0 bases, and 1 base stayed unmatched. This CDR3 region has 15 residues. DNA for the CDR3: TGTGCCAGCTCACCACCGGACAGGGACTCCTACGAGCAGTACTTC. Translated, it gives CASSPPDRDSYEQYF.

The genes are TRBV7-2 and TRBJ2-2, with D possibly matching TRBD1 (5 bases). Trimming left V 5 bases short and J 1 base short, with 11 bases between. Germline V gene data show CDR1 as SGHTA and CDR2 as FQGNSA. The CDR3 covers 15 residues. CDR3 bases: TGTGCCAGCAGCCCAAGGGGATTGAACACCGGGGAGCTGTTTTTT. This sequence encodes CASSPRGLNTGELFF.

The chain has TRBV29-1 and TRBJ1-1; D ambiguous. V shed 4 bases and J shed 3 bases, with 18 bases lying between them. The CDR3 sequence is 15 residues long. CDR1 and CDR2 (germline): SQVTM, ANQGSEA. The CDR3 DNA follows: TGCAGCGTTGCACCACACGGGGATAGGGACACTGAAGCTTTCTTT. Protein: CSVAPHGDRDTEAFF. Variable domain in full (rest from reference TRBV29-1 and TRBJ1-1): SAVISQKPSRDICQRGTSLTIQCQVDSQVTMMFWYRQQPGQSLTLIATANQGSEATYESGFVIDKFPISRPNLTFSTLTVSNMSPEDSSIYLCSVAPHGDRDTEAFFGQGTRLTVV.

The rearrangement links TRBV12-3 or TRBV12-4 to TRBJ1-2; 8 bases map to TRBD1. The ends lost 5 bases at V and 8 bases at J; junction bases unmatched: 4. The CDR3 covers 12 residues. CDR3 coding DNA: TGTGCCAGCAGTCCAGGGGGCCACGGCTACACCTTC. Amino acids: CASSPGGHGYTF.

This clone has a single count. This chain links TRBV27 with TRBJ2-5; D is uncertain. V lost 4 bases and J 4 bases, leaving 10 bases between the germline ends. This CDR3 contains 13 residues. In germline, CDR1 is MNHEY, CDR2 SMNVEV (reference sequence). CDR3 in amino acids: CASSYGLGETQYF. For the CDR3, the DNA is TGTGCCAGCAGTTACGGGTTAGGAGAGACCCAGTACTTC.

The chain recombines TRBV28 with TRBJ1-5; 8 nucleotides line up with TRBD1. The CDR3 contains 16 residues. Looked up from germline, CDR1 is MDHEN and CDR2 is SYDVKM. The junction had 7 bases not matched to a gene; V was cut back by 5 bases and J by 1 base. The CDR3 is CASSHGGQDSNQPQHF. The CDR3 region has the DNA TGTGCCAGCAGTCACGGGGGACAGGACAGCAATCAGCCCCAGCATTTT.

This chain uses TRBV3-1 (or the pseudogene TRBV3-2) with TRBJ2-5; TRBD2 matches 12 bases. The CDR3 length is 18 residues. The V gene's germline CDR1 is LGHDT and CDR2 YNNKEL (reference sequence). Trimming at V came to 0 bases and at J to 5 bases, leaving 10 bases not matched to a gene. The CDR3 bases are TGTGCCAGCAGCCAAGAATGGCTAGCGGGGGGGCTATGGGAGACCCAGTACTTC. Its translation is CASSQEWLAGGLWETQYF.

This clone was detected once. The V and J genes are TRBV11-3 and TRBJ2-5; 8 nucleotides line up with TRBD2. The V and J ends lost 5 bases and 7 bases, in that order; junction bases with no gene match: 6. Germline loops: CDR1 SGHNT, CDR2 YENEEA. The CDR3 length is 13 residues. DNA for the CDR3: TGTGCCAGCAGCCGGACTAGCCCGGGGACCCAGTACTTC. Amino acid sequence: CASSRTSPGTQYF.

The chain uses TRBV3-1 (or the pseudogene TRBV3-2) and TRBJ2-7, with 10 bases lining up with TRBD1. The V and J ends lost 0 bases and 1 base, in that order; junction bases with no gene match: 3. The CDR3 is made up of 16 amino acids. The germline V gene encodes CDR1 LGHDT and CDR2 YNNKEL (reference sequence). The CDR3 reads CASSQDRTGGSYEQYF. In DNA form, the CDR3 reads TGTGCCAGCAGCCAAGATAGGACAGGGGGTTCCTACGAGCAGTACTTC.

This clone has just one count. The V call is TRBV29-1, the J call TRBJ1-2, with TRBD1 matching 9 bases. The germline V gene encodes CDR1 SQVTM and CDR2 ANQGSEA. There are 13 residues in the CDR3. The V and J ends lost 5 bases and 4 bases, in that order; junction bases with no gene match: 5. CDR3 protein: CSVWTGERYGYTF. The CDR3 DNA follows: TGCAGCGTTTGGACAGGGGAGCGCTATGGCTACACCTTC.

This clone was recorded only once. The chain carries TRBV5-8 and TRBJ2-5; TRBD1 might be the D (6 bases). The CDR3 runs to 15 residues. Germline lookup yields CDR1 SGHTS and CDR2 YDEGEE. The V end was cut by 4 bases, the J end by 5 bases, with 18 bases between. CDR3 residues: CASSPRRQGSETQYF. In DNA form, the CDR3 reads TGTGCCAGCAGCCCCCGCCGGCAGGGGTCGGAGACCCAGTACTTC.

About this clone itself: This is likely a read error, given that the CDR3 carries no conserved phenylalanine or tryptophan at its end. It is unclear where the CDR3 begins or ends on the DNA, so no DNA is shown, and the CDR3 is as TCRdb lists it. The chain recombines TRBV6-2 or TRBV6-3 with TRBJ1-1; no check of the table's D call, TRBD1, against the DNA was made. The CDR3 region is 13 residues in length, termini included. CDR1 is MNHEY, CDR2 SVGEGT, per germline. The CDR3 sequence is CASSSGTGRSIFL.

The V gene is TRBV5-8, the J gene TRBJ2-1, with D possibly matching TRBD1 (6 bases). With 4 bases removed from V and 0 bases from J, the gap between germline ends came to 11 bases. CDR1 SGHTS and CDR2 YDEGEE come from the germline V gene. This CDR3 contains 15 residues. This chain's CDR3 is CASSSRDTSYNEQFF. CDR3 coding DNA: TGTGCCAGCAGCAGCCGGGACACCTCCTACAATGAGCAGTTCTTC. The variable domain in full, with the rest retrieved from reference TRBV5-8 and TRBJ2-1, is EAGVTQSPTHLIKTRGQQATLRCSPISGHTSVYWYQQALGLGLQFLLWYDEGEERNRGNFPPRFSGRQFPNYSSELNVNALELEDSALYLCASSSRDTSYNEQFFGPGTRLTVL.

The table lists this clone with a count of one. This chain links TRBV19 with TRBJ2-4; TRBD2 is a possible D gene (7 bases). The CDR3 loop spans 14 amino acids. Germline V gene data show CDR1 as LNHDA and CDR2 as SQIVND (reference sequence). V lost 4 bases and J lost 8, with 15 bases in between. The CDR3: CASSNAGAGDIQYF. The CDR3 bases are TGTGCCAGTAGTAATGCGGGGGCGGGTGACATTCAGTACTTC.

This clone was seen once. The gene calls are TRBV15 and TRBJ2-1; possibly TRBD1 for D (5 bases). The CDR3 is 12 residues long. Germline V gene data show CDR1 as LNHNV and CDR2 as YYDKDF (reference sequence). V lost 1 base, J lost 10 bases, and 8 bases lay in between. CDR3 nucleotide sequence: TGTGCCACCAGCAGAGCCAGGGCAGAGCAGTTCTTC. It specifies CATSRARAEQFF. The entire variable domain, with the rest obtained from reference TRBV15 and TRBJ2-1, is as follows: DAMVIQNPRYQVTQFGKPVTLSCSQTLNHNVMYWYQQKSSQAPKLLFHYYDKDFNNEADTPDNFQSRRPNTSFCFLDIRSPGLGDTAMYLCATSRARAEQFFGPGTRLTVL.

The rearrangement uses TRBV19 and TRBJ1-5; 10 bases match TRBD1. The CDR3 extends over 16 amino acids. Germline V gene sequence: CDR1 LNHDA, CDR2 SQIVND (reference sequence). V dropped 5 bases and J dropped 6; count of bases not matched to a gene: 10. In DNA form, the CDR3 reads TGTGCCAGTAGTCCTACCCCGACAGGGGGCGGTCAGCCCCAGCATTTT. It specifies CASSPTPTGGGQPQHF.

This clone was recorded a few times. The chain employs TRBV4-1 and TRBJ2-1; 11 nucleotides line up with TRBD2. After removal of 2 bases from V and 1 base from J, the junction contained 4 bases not matched to a gene. The CDR3 is made up of 17 amino acids. The germline gives CDR1 MGHRA, CDR2 YSYEKL. The CDR3, as DNA: TGCGCCAGCAGCCAATCAACTAGCGGGGGTTCCTACAATGAGCAGTTCTTC. It is translated as CASSQSTSGGSYNEQFF.